Below are 30 T cell receptor beta chains sequenced from a single sample in a study of control samples from healthy donors and cancer patients. The protocol was immunoSEQ multiplex PCR, while the TCRdb copy is restricted to in-frame clones and leaves out a portion. Among over 15,000 clones listed, about 89% were seen once. Material: PBMCs. These receptors were obtained from a woman in her 70s with colorectal cancer.

Only a few counts were recorded for this clone. J is TRBJ1-6 and V is TRBV7-8, with a possible D match to TRBD1 (6 bases). Germline lookup yields CDR1 SGHVS and CDR2 FQNEAQ. The CDR3 is 15 amino acids. V was trimmed by 2 bases and J by 7 bases, leaving 12 bases between them. The chain's CDR3 is CASSLRGGWNSPLHF. The CDR3 bases are TGTGCCAGCAGCTTAAGAGGGGGTTGGAATTCACCCCTCCACTTT.

This chain uses TRBV24-1 with TRBJ2-3, with D unresolved. The length of the CDR3 is 13 residues. Germline V CDR1 and CDR2: KGHDR, SFDVKD. V was trimmed by 0 bases and J by 5 bases, leaving 5 bases between them. The CDR3 DNA reads TGTGCCACCAGTGATTTGGGGCAAGATACGCAGTATTTT. This encodes CATSDLGQDTQYF.

The chain combines TRBV5-1 with TRBJ2-3; TRBD2 agrees at 15 bases. The CDR3 length is 19 residues. Germline-derived CDR1 and CDR2 are SGHRS and YFSETQ. J was trimmed by 1 base and V by 2 bases; bases with no gene match: 8. CDR3 sequence reads: CASSFTGLAGGFGTDTQYF. CDR3 DNA sequence: TGCGCCAGCAGCTTTACCGGACTAGCGGGAGGGTTCGGCACAGATACGCAGTATTTT.

CDR3 DNA sequence: TGTGCCAGCAGCCAGGGACAGGGGGCTTGGTCCTACGAGCAGTACTTC. It encodes CASSQGQGAWSYEQYF. V and J are TRBV14 and TRBJ2-7; 12 bases map to TRBD1. Looked up from germline, CDR1 is SGHDN and CDR2 is FVKESK. This CDR3 has 16 amino acids. Trimming cost V 3 bases and J 1 base; bases outside gene matches: 4.

This chain joins TRBV7-9 and TRBJ1-6, with D perhaps TRBD1 (5 bases). Germline CDR1 is SEHNR and CDR2 is FQNEAQ (reference sequence). The CDR3 covers 15 residues. Trimming took 1 base from V and 10 from J, leaving 14 bases between them. DNA of the CDR3: TGTGCCAGCAGCTTAGACAGGCCGGTCGGGTCACCCCTCCACTTT. Protein sequence: CASSLDRPVGSPLHF.

CDR3 protein: CASSPGVGGYEQYF. As DNA, the CDR3 is TGTGCCAGCAGCCCAGGGGTAGGGGGCTACGAGCAGTACTTC. The chain has TRBV7-8 and TRBJ2-7, with a tentative D call TRBD1 (6 bases). The CDR3 spans 14 residues. Germline lookup yields CDR1 SGHVS and CDR2 FQNEAQ. The V end was cut by 5 bases, the J end by 3 bases, with 14 bases between.

The chain uses TRBV5-4 and TRBJ2-3; D not resolved. Trimming pared 4 bases from V and 0 bases from J, leaving 15 bases between. The germline V gene has CDR1 SGHNT and CDR2 YYREEE (reference sequence). The CDR3 loop spans 16 amino acids. This CDR3 reads CASSAVSRSSTDTQYF. The CDR3 coding sequence is TGTGCCAGCAGCGCCGTAAGCCGATCTAGCACAGATACGCAGTATTTT.

The chain carries TRBV19 and TRBJ2-1, with 8 bases aligning to TRBD1. CDR3 size: 18 residues. Germline V CDR1 and CDR2: LNHDA, SQIVND (reference sequence). Trimming removed 1 base from V and 3 bases from J; junction bases left unmatched: 11. CDR3 region: CASSIGPGQGKLYNEQFF. CDR3 in DNA: TGTGCCAGTAGTATAGGTCCTGGACAGGGAAAGCTCTACAATGAGCAGTTCTTC. Complete variable domain (other parts from reference TRBV19 and TRBJ2-1): DGGITQSPKYLFRKEGQNVTLSCEQNLNHDAMYWYRQDPGQGLRLIYYSQIVNDFQKGDIAEGYSVSREKKESFPLTVTSAQKNPTAFYLCASSIGPGQGKLYNEQFFGPGTRLTVL.

This chain links TRBV6-5 with TRBJ1-2; D is possibly TRBD1 (5 bases). V was clipped by 5 bases and J by 1 base, with 14 bases between them. CDR1 is MNHEY and CDR2 is SVGAGI in the germline V gene. The CDR3 sequence is 15 residues long. The DNA for the CDR3 is TGTGCCAGCAGTACGGGTTCAGGGAATAACTATGGCTACACCTTC. It yields the protein CASSTGSGNNYGYTF.

This clone appeared once. This rearrangement joins TRBV10-3 to TRBJ2-7, with D possibly called TRBD1 or TRBD2 (6 bases each). This CDR3 region has 14 residues. Germline lookup yields CDR1 ENHRY and CDR2 SYGVKD. V was clipped by 6 bases and J by 6 bases, with 18 bases between them. The CDR3 sequence: CAIRQGGQRGEQYF. The CDR3 coding sequence is TGTGCCATCAGACAGGGAGGCCAAAGGGGCGAGCAGTACTTC.

This clone showed up just a few times. V usage is TRBV19 and J usage is TRBJ1-1; D is uncertain. Per the germline V gene, CDR1 is LNHDA and CDR2 is SQIVND (reference sequence). This CDR3 region has 12 residues. Trimming removed 4 bases at V and 5 bases at J, with 8 bases between. CDR3 loop: CASSSRQTEAFF. CDR3 in DNA: TGTGCCAGTAGTAGTAGGCAGACTGAAGCTTTCTTT.

This chain's CDR3 is CASSLRGSDKNIQYF. DNA of the CDR3: TGTGCCAGCAGCTTACGGGGAAGCGACAAAAACATTCAGTACTTC. V usage is TRBV11-2 and J usage is TRBJ2-4, with D perhaps TRBD2 (5 bases). The germline CDR1 and CDR2 sequences are SGHAT and FQNNGV. The CDR3 consists of 15 residues. Between the trimmed V and J ends, which lost 2 bases and 3 bases, there was a span of 11 bases. Variable domain in full (rest from reference TRBV11-2 and TRBJ2-4): EAGVAQSPRYKIIEKRQSVAFWCNPISGHATLYWYQQILGQGPKLLIQFQNNGVVDDSQLPKDRFSAERLKGVDSTLKIQPAKLEDSAVYLCASSLRGSDKNIQYFGAGTRLSVL.

CDR3 nucleotides: TGTGCCAGCAGCGCACGGCAGGGGAGGGCTAACTATGGCTACACCTTC. Its protein is CASSARQGRANYGYTF. This chain joins TRBV7-8 and TRBJ1-2, with D possibly TRBD1 on 6 matching bases. Trimming pared 5 bases from V and 0 bases from J, leaving 16 bases between. This CDR3 has 16 amino acids. The germline V gene encodes CDR1 SGHVS and CDR2 FQNEAQ. The whole variable domain, filled in from reference TRBV7-8 and TRBJ1-2, reads GAGVSQSPRYKVAKRGQDVALRCDPISGHVSLFWYQQALGQGPEFLTYFQNEAQLDKSGLPSDRFFAERPEGSVSTLKIQRTQQEDSAVYLCASSARQGRANYGYTFGSGTRLTVV.

This CDR3 reads CASSLVGTGVFTGELFF. The DNA of the CDR3 is TGTGCCAGCAGCTTAGTAGGGACAGGGGTTTTCACCGGGGAGCTGTTTTTT. This sequence joins TRBV11-2 and TRBJ2-2, with 10 bases aligning to TRBD1. The CDR3 is 17 amino acids. Germline values: CDR1 SGHAT, CDR2 FQNNGV. J lost 4 bases, V lost 1 base, and 6 bases had no gene match.

In DNA, the CDR3 is TGCAGCGGTACGGGACACCTGAACACTGAAGCTTTCTTT. It translates to CSGTGHLNTEAFF. The V gene is TRBV29-1, the J gene TRBJ1-1; tentatively, D is TRBD1 (6 bases). Germline V lookup: CDR1 SQVTM, CDR2 ANQGSEA. The CDR3 runs 13 residues. Trimming took 7 bases from V and 0 from J, leaving 12 bases between them.

The chain has TRBV4-1 and TRBJ1-2, with a weak D call TRBD1 (6 bases). This CDR3 has 13 residues. The V end was cut by 1 base, the J end by 5 bases, with 8 bases between. Germline values: CDR1 MGHRA, CDR2 YSYEKL. DNA for the CDR3: TGCGCCAGCAGCCAAGGGACAGATTATGGCTACACCTTC. Translation: CASSQGTDYGYTF.

The V call is TRBV5-4, the J call TRBJ1-1, with no clear D. Trimming shortened V by 1 base and J by 1 base, and 8 bases separated the two germline ends. The CDR3 totals 14 residues. Germline CDR1 SGHNT, CDR2 YYREEE (reference sequence). The CDR3 DNA reads as TGTGCCAGCAGCTTGACGGGCAGGAACACTGAAGCTTTCTTT. It encodes CASSLTGRNTEAFF.

The chain's CDR3 is CASSSTDNYNSPLHF. The CDR3 nucleotides are TGTGCCAGCAGCTCAACCGACAATTATAATTCACCCCTCCACTTT. V and J are TRBV7-9 and TRBJ1-6; D call uncertain. Germline V gene sequence: CDR1 SEHNR, CDR2 FQNEAQ (reference sequence). The length of the CDR3 is 15 residues. Between the trimmed V and J ends, which lost 4 bases and 4 bases, there was a span of 11 bases. Using reference TRBV7-9 and TRBJ1-6 for the parts outside the CDR3, the full variable domain is DTGVSQNPRHKITKRGQNVTFRCDPISEHNRLYWYRQTLGQGPEFLTYFQNEAQLEKSRLLSDRFSAERPKGSFSTLEIQRTEQGDSAMYLCASSSTDNYNSPLHFGNGTRLTVT.

The genes are TRBV4-3 and TRBJ1-2; the D is unclear. The CDR3 sequence is 14 residues long. CDR1 and CDR2 from the germline V gene are LGHNA and YSLEER. The ends were cut back, 0 bases at V and 0 bases at J, with 5 bases in the middle. The CDR3 spells CASSQEIANYGYTF. In DNA form, the CDR3 reads TGCGCCAGCAGCCAAGAGATAGCTAACTATGGCTACACCTTC.

In nucleotides, the CDR3 is TGTGCCAGCAGCTTAGATCCAGGGAAAGACGGGTACGAGCAGTACTTC. It translates to CASSLDPGKDGYEQYF. The chain recombines TRBV11-2 with TRBJ2-7, with a possible D match to TRBD1 (5 bases). Trimming removed 0 bases at V and 4 bases at J, with 16 bases between. The CDR3 consists of 16 residues. The V gene's germline CDR1 is SGHAT and CDR2 FQNNGV.

The chain recombines TRBV18 with TRBJ2-3; D is undetermined. V was clipped by 5 bases and J by 1 base, with 19 bases between them. Looked up from germline, CDR1 is KGHSH and CDR2 is LQKENI. The CDR3 length is 17 residues. CDR3 amino acids: CASSTRGLGGGTDTQYF. The CDR3 coding sequence is TGTGCCAGCTCAACCAGAGGTCTAGGTGGTGGCACAGATACGCAGTATTTT.

This chain links TRBV7-9 with TRBJ2-5, with 10 bases aligning to TRBD1. Per germline, CDR1 SEHNR and CDR2 FQNEAQ (reference sequence). With V trimmed by 5 bases and J by 4 bases, 4 bases remained unmatched. The CDR3 has 14 amino acids. The CDR3 reads CASSETGGGETQYF. The CDR3 nucleotides read TGTGCCAGCAGCGAGACAGGGGGCGGAGAGACCCAGTACTTC.

The J gene is TRBJ1-2, the V gene TRBV27; 12 bases agree with TRBD1. The length of the CDR3 is 16 residues. The junction had 8 bases not matched to a gene; V was cut back by 6 bases and J by 3 bases. Germline assignment: CDR1 MNHEY and CDR2 SMNVEV (reference sequence). The CDR3 spells CASSPGTGGDDYGYTF. Here the CDR3 DNA reads TGTGCCAGCAGCCCCGGGACAGGGGGCGACGACTATGGCTACACCTTC.

This chain connects TRBV30 to TRBJ2-5; perhaps TRBD1 as D (6 bases). Germline V gene lookup returns CDR1 GTSNPN and CDR2 SVGIG (reference sequence). Trimming stripped 2 bases from V and 6 bases from J, with 13 bases between. The CDR3 is 13 residues long. The CDR3 reads CAWSPQGLQTQYF. In nucleotides, the CDR3 is TGTGCCTGGAGTCCTCAGGGGCTACAGACCCAGTACTTC.

In its sample, this clone was seen once. This chain connects TRBV7-3 to TRBJ1-1, with D possibly matching TRBD1 (5 bases). This CDR3 comprises 13 residues. V shed 4 bases and J shed 1 base, with 7 bases lying between them. Germline V CDR1 and CDR2: SGHTA, FQGTGA. CDR3 region: CASSYDRNTEAFF. The CDR3 DNA reads as TGTGCCAGCAGCTACGACAGGAACACTGAAGCTTTCTTT.

This sequence joins TRBV7-8 and TRBJ2-1, with TRBD2 as a possible D gene (6 bases). Germline values: CDR1 SGHVS, CDR2 FQNEAQ. V was cut by 5 bases and J by 13 bases, with 15 bases left in between. The CDR3 has 12 amino acids. As DNA, the CDR3 is TGTGCCAGCAGCCCTCGACTAGACGAACAGTTCTTC. It yields the protein CASSPRLDEQFF.

This chain connects TRBV5-5 to TRBJ1-1; TRBD1 aligns across 7 bases. Germline lookup yields CDR1 SGHKS and CDR2 YYEKEE (reference sequence). The V gene end was trimmed by 2 bases and the J gene end by 5 bases; junction bases not matched to a gene: 6. The CDR3 contains 14 residues. The CDR3 spells CASSFRGGRTEAFF. The CDR3, as DNA: TGTGCCAGCAGCTTTCGAGGGGGCAGGACTGAAGCTTTCTTT.

The chain has TRBV10-3 and TRBJ2-2, with no clear D. The CDR3 consists of 15 residues. Germline-derived CDR1 and CDR2 are ENHRY and SYGVKD. The V end was cut by 4 bases, the J end by 6 bases, with 15 bases between. Here the CDR3 reads CAISAWTVGPGELFF. CDR3 bases: TGTGCCATCAGTGCCTGGACGGTGGGTCCCGGGGAGCTGTTTTTT.

The V gene is TRBV6-5, the J gene TRBJ2-1; 15 bases align to TRBD2. After removal of 7 bases from V and 9 bases from J, the junction contained 7 bases not matched to a gene. The CDR3 extends over 15 amino acids. Germline CDR1 reads MNHEY; CDR2 reads SVGAGI. This CDR3 reads CASIRTSGGGSEQFF. The CDR3 DNA follows: TGTGCCAGCATCCGGACTAGCGGGGGGGGTAGTGAGCAGTTCTTC.

The rearrangement uses TRBV5-6 and TRBJ2-3; 11 bases are shared with TRBD2. Germline V gene sequence: CDR1 SGHDT, CDR2 YYEEEE. The CDR3 length is 17 residues. The V segment lost 1 base and the J segment 3 bases; nucleotides outside the gene matches: 7. The CDR3 protein is CASSLTLAGGRTDTQYF. CDR3 in DNA: TGTGCCAGCAGCTTGACGCTAGCGGGGGGTCGGACAGATACGCAGTATTTT.